The next 5 T cell receptor beta chains were all read from a single sample in a study of T cell responses to AZD1222 COVID-19 vaccine. TCRdb keeps only in-frame clones here, not all; method: immunoSEQ multiplex PCR. The data show some 130,000 clones, 80% to 90% seen once. Sequences were derived from peripheral blood, sampled on day 0 of AZD1222 vaccination. Receptors originate from an adult in good health.

This chain connects TRBV2 to TRBJ1-2; 10 nucleotides agree with TRBD1. This CDR3 comprises 15 residues. Looked up from germline, CDR1 is SNHLY and CDR2 is FYNNEI. Trimming took 3 bases from V and 8 from J; bases not matched to a gene: 9. The CDR3 nucleotides read TGTGCCAGCAGTGAGAGGGACAGGGGTTTGGAGGGCTACACCTTC. Protein sequence: CASSERDRGLEGYTF.

This chain links TRBV5-6 with TRBJ1-6; TRBD1 might be the D (5 bases). V was pared by 1 base and J by 7 bases, with 12 bases between. The CDR3 totals 15 residues. Germline values: CDR1 SGHDT, CDR2 YYEEEE. The CDR3 sequence is CASSLRQRGNSPLHF. DNA of the CDR3: TGTGCCAGCAGCTTGAGACAGAGGGGCAATTCACCCCTCCACTTT.

The chain couples TRBV7-9 to TRBJ2-7; possibly TRBD1 for D (5 bases). The germline V and J ends were trimmed by 2 bases and 4 bases, with 6 bases remaining between them. CDR3 size: 12 residues. Germline loops: CDR1 SEHNR, CDR2 FQNEAQ (reference sequence). Here the CDR3 reads CASSLRGYEQYF. The CDR3 DNA is TGTGCCAGCAGCTTAAGGGGTTACGAGCAGTACTTC. Variable domain in full (rest from reference TRBV7-9 and TRBJ2-7): DTGVSQNPRHKITKRGQNVTFRCDPISEHNRLYWYRQTLGQGPEFLTYFQNEAQLEKSRLLSDRFSAERPKGSFSTLEIQRTEQGDSAMYLCASSLRGYEQYFGPGTRLTVT.

The chain couples TRBV19 to TRBJ2-3; 10 bases are shared with TRBD2. Germline V gene data show CDR1 as LNHDA and CDR2 as SQIVND (reference sequence). CDR3 length equals 18 residues. Germline trimming cut 8 bases from V and 2 bases from J; bases unmatched to any gene: 16. DNA for the CDR3: TGTGCCAGTCGATACACTAGCGGGATTATCGGTAACACAGATACGCAGTATTTT. It encodes CASRYTSGIIGNTDTQYF.

The V and J genes are TRBV11-2 and TRBJ1-1; D perhaps matches TRBD1 (6 bases). V was trimmed by 2 bases and J by 4 bases, leaving 8 bases between them. This CDR3 comprises 13 residues. CDR1 SGHAT and CDR2 FQNNGV come from the germline V gene. In nucleotides, the CDR3 is TGTGCCAGCAGCTTATTAGGGGGCACTGAAGCTTTCTTT. Residues: CASSLLGGTEAFF.